The rows below give T cell receptor beta chains drawn from one sample of a study of blood T cell repertoires in COVID-19. Libraries were prepared by immunoSEQ multiplex PCR; TCRdb keeps only in-frame clonotypes and omits some of them. The sample lists some 200,000 clones, about 80% seen once, with around 2% in the top ten. The sequenced sample was peripheral blood. All receptors come from a woman aged 60-75 years with acute or convalescent COVID-19. Both conserved end residues are part of each CDR3. A D gene is named only where the DNA matches it firmly. Not all rows give a size; the values are once, few, many and, for expanded clones, a class.

d_call: NA
v_call: TRBV7-6
j_call: TRBJ2-7
clone_size: NA
cdr3_nt: TGTGCCAGCAGCTTAGGTGCGGACTCCTCCTACGAGCAGTACTTC
cdr3_aa: CASSLGADSSYEQYF

d_call: TRBD1
v_call: TRBV5-1
j_call: TRBJ1-4
clone_size: NA
cdr3_nt: TGCGCCAGCAGCTCCGGACAGGGCGGGGAAAAACTGTTTTTT
cdr3_aa: CASSSGQGGEKLFF

d_call: NA
v_call: TRBV3-1/TRBV3-2
j_call: TRBJ1-2
clone_size: NA
cdr3_nt: TGTGCCAGCAGCCAAGGGCAGGGGCGAAACTATGGCTACACCTTC
cdr3_aa: CASSQGQGRNYGYTF

d_call: NA
v_call: TRBV7-3
j_call: TRBJ1-1
clone_size: NA
cdr3_nt: TGTGCCAGCAGCCCGAGTTCGGGGAGCTCTGAAGCTTTCTTT
cdr3_aa: CASSPSSGSSEAFF

d_call: NA
v_call: TRBV6-1
j_call: TRBJ1-3
clone_size: NA
cdr3_nt: TGTGCCAGCAGTGGATTAACATGGAGCTCTGGAAACACCATATATTTT
cdr3_aa: CASSGLTWSSGNTIYF

d_call: TRBD1
v_call: TRBV7-9
j_call: TRBJ1-2
clone_size: NA
cdr3_nt: TGTGCCAGCAGCACTCCCGGGACAGGGGGCCTGGGTGGCTACACCTTC
cdr3_aa: CASSTPGTGGLGGYTF

d_call: NA
v_call: TRBV19
j_call: TRBJ1-1
clone_size: NA
cdr3_nt: TGTGCCAGTAGTTCGTACACTGAAGCTTTCTTT
cdr3_aa: CASSSYTEAFF

d_call: NA
v_call: TRBV5-1
j_call: TRBJ2-3
clone_size: NA
cdr3_nt: TGCGCCAGCAGCGGGCAGGGAGGAACAGATACGCAGTATTTT
cdr3_aa: CASSGQGGTDTQYF

d_call: TRBD1
v_call: TRBV11-2
j_call: TRBJ2-2
clone_size: NA
cdr3_nt: TGTGCCAGCAGCCCTCGACAGGGACAGGGATGGAAAGGGGGGGAGCTGTTTTTT
cdr3_aa: CASSPRQGQGWKGGELFF

d_call: NA
v_call: TRBV14
j_call: TRBJ1-2
clone_size: NA
cdr3_nt: TGTGCCAGCAGCCAAGACGCGGTCGGACTTCGGGGCTATGGCTACACCTTC
cdr3_aa: CASSQDAVGLRGYGYTF

d_call: TRBD1
v_call: TRBV27
j_call: TRBJ1-2
clone_size: NA
cdr3_nt: TGTGCCAGCAGTTTAACAGGGGGGGTCTATGGCTACACCTTC
cdr3_aa: CASSLTGGVYGYTF

d_call: NA
v_call: TRBV28
j_call: TRBJ1-1
clone_size: NA
cdr3_nt: TGTGCCAGCAGCCACTCAGGTAGGAACACTGAAGCTTTCTTT
cdr3_aa: CASSHSGRNTEAFF

d_call: NA
v_call: TRBV11-1
j_call: TRBJ2-7
clone_size: NA
cdr3_nt: TGTGCCAGCAGAACTAGCAAGTCCTACGAGCAGTACTTC
cdr3_aa: CASRTSKSYEQYF

d_call: TRBD1
v_call: TRBV16
j_call: TRBJ1-2
clone_size: once
cdr3_nt: TGTGCCAGCAGCCTCCTGGGGACAGGGACGGGCTACACCTTC
cdr3_aa: CASSLLGTGTGYTF

d_call: TRBD2
v_call: TRBV7-6
j_call: TRBJ2-5
clone_size: NA
cdr3_nt: TGTGCCAGCAGCTTAGTTGCGGGGGGGCGCCAAGAGACCCAGTACTTC
cdr3_aa: CASSLVAGGRQETQYF

d_call: TRBD1
v_call: TRBV7-2
j_call: TRBJ2-3
clone_size: NA
cdr3_nt: TGTGCCAGCAGCTCGGGACAGGGGAGAACGCAGTATTTT
cdr3_aa: CASSSGQGRTQYF

d_call: NA
v_call: TRBV5-1
j_call: TRBJ1-6
clone_size: NA
cdr3_nt: TGCGCCAGCAGCTTGGCCCTACAGAGCTCCTATAATTCACCCCTCCACTTT
cdr3_aa: CASSLALQSSYNSPLHF

d_call: NA
v_call: TRBV7-9
j_call: TRBJ2-2
clone_size: NA
cdr3_nt: TGTGCCAGCAGCTTAGGGGTGGAGACTGGGAGAGCCGGGGAGCTGTTTTTT
cdr3_aa: CASSLGVETGRAGELFF

d_call: TRBD1
v_call: TRBV5-1
j_call: TRBJ1-2
clone_size: NA
cdr3_nt: TGCGCCAGCAGCTTGGATTACAGGGGAACATACTTTGGCTACACCTTC
cdr3_aa: CASSLDYRGTYFGYTF

d_call: TRBD1
v_call: TRBV7-9
j_call: TRBJ1-1
clone_size: NA
cdr3_nt: TGTGCCAGCAGCTTACTAGGACAGGAGAACACTGAAGCTTTCTTT
cdr3_aa: CASSLLGQENTEAFF

d_call: NA
v_call: TRBV5-4
j_call: TRBJ1-6
clone_size: NA
cdr3_nt: TGTGCCAGCAGCTTCAGGGGCGGTAATTCACCCCTCCACTTT
cdr3_aa: CASSFRGGNSPLHF

d_call: NA
v_call: TRBV19
j_call: TRBJ1-2
clone_size: NA
cdr3_nt: TGTGCCAGTAGTATAGGACAGGACCTCTATGGCTACACCTTC
cdr3_aa: CASSIGQDLYGYTF

d_call: TRBD1
v_call: TRBV6-5
j_call: TRBJ1-5
clone_size: NA
cdr3_nt: TGTGCCAGCAGTTGGACGCAGGGGGATCATCAGCCCCAGCATTTT
cdr3_aa: CASSWTQGDHQPQHF

d_call: NA
v_call: TRBV27
j_call: TRBJ1-1
clone_size: NA
cdr3_nt: TGTGCCAGCGGCCGTTCGGGGTGGAACACTGAAGCTTTCTTT
cdr3_aa: CASGRSGWNTEAFF

d_call: NA
v_call: TRBV13
j_call: TRBJ1-4
clone_size: NA
cdr3_nt: TGTGCCAGCAGCACTCGTAGGGGCGAAAAACTGTTTTTT
cdr3_aa: CASSTRRGEKLFF

d_call: NA
v_call: TRBV6-1
j_call: TRBJ1-1
clone_size: NA
cdr3_nt: TGTGCCAGCAGTGAACTCAGGGCTCTCACTGAAGCTTTCTTT
cdr3_aa: CASSELRALTEAFF

d_call: NA
v_call: TRBV6-5
j_call: TRBJ1-2
clone_size: NA
cdr3_nt: TGTGCCAGCATACCCACCGCGAGTAACTATGGCTACACCTTC
cdr3_aa: CASIPTASNYGYTF

d_call: TRBD2
v_call: TRBV2
j_call: TRBJ2-3
clone_size: NA
cdr3_nt: TGTGCCAGCGTCAGCGGGGGGCTCGTTACGCAGTATTTT
cdr3_aa: CASVSGGLVTQYF

d_call: NA
v_call: TRBV11-3
j_call: TRBJ2-7
clone_size: NA
cdr3_nt: TGTGCCAGCAGCCCGGGTGGCGGAACTCCTGACGAGCAGTACTTC
cdr3_aa: CASSPGGGTPDEQYF

d_call: NA
v_call: TRBV3-1/TRBV3-2
j_call: TRBJ1-1
clone_size: NA
cdr3_nt: TGTGCCAGCAGCCAAAGCGACAGGCCGAACACTGAAGCTTTCTTT
cdr3_aa: CASSQSDRPNTEAFF

d_call: NA
v_call: TRBV5-6
j_call: TRBJ1-4
clone_size: NA
cdr3_nt: TGTGCCAGCAGCTTGGATAGGGGTGAAAAACTGTTTTTT
cdr3_aa: CASSLDRGEKLFF